This TCR beta chain was recovered during a study of blood T cell repertoires in COVID-19. Background on the study: T cells, B-cell-depleted T cells, or PBMCs provided the cDNA or gDNA that served as material.

Cohort allocation depended upon clinical history that participants reported. Recovered Cohort 3 donors showed two negative PCRs, clearance, or symptom resolution. Per the original methods: Estimation of nucleated cell counts relied on the amplification of reference gene primers. The protocol was immunoSEQ multiplex PCR, while the TCRdb copy is restricted to in-frame clones and leaves out a portion. V, J and clone size reflect that table, while D and trimming were determined from the DNA. The sample lists 200,000 to 250,000 clones; about nine tenths were seen once. V was clipped by 5 bases and J by 7 bases; unmatched bases: 9. The CDR3 has 15 amino acids. CDR1 is MNHEY and CDR2 is SVGEGT in the germline V gene.

The chain joins TRBV6-2 or TRBV6-3 to TRBJ2-1, with TRBD1 matching 9 bases. This receptor was identified in a man aged 35 to 55 who had recovered from COVID-19. Sequencing input: PBMCs or T cells enriched from blood (not recorded which). CDR3 amino acids: CASSTWGQGLNEQFF. For the CDR3, the DNA is TGTGCCAGCAGTACCTGGGGACAGGGCTTAAATGAGCAGTTCTTC.